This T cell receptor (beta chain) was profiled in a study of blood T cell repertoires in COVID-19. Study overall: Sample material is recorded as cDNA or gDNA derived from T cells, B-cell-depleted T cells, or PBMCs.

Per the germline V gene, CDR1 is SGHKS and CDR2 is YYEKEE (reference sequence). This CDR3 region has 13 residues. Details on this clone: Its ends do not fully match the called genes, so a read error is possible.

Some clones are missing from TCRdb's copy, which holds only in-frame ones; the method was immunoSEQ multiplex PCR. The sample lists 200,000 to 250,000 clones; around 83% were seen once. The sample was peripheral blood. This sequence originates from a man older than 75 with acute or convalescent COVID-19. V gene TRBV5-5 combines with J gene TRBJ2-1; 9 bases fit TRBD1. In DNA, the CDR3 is TGTGCCAGCAGCCCGAATCCCGACAGGGGGGGGCTCTTC. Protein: CASSPNPDRGGLF.